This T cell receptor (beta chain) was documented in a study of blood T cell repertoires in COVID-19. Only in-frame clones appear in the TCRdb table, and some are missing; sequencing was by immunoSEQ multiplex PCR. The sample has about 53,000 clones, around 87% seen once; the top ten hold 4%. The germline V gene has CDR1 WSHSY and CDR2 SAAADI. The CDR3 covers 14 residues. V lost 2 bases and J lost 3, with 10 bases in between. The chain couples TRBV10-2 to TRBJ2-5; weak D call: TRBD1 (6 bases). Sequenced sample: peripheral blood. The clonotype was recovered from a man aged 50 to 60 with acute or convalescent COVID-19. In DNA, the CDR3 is TGCGCCAGCAGTGAGGGGACAACGAAAGAGACCCAGTACTTC. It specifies CASSEGTTKETQYF.